This T cell receptor (beta chain) appears in the sequencing data of a study of beta chain features in type 1 diabetes. Points from the study as a whole: Across all four CD4+ subsets, people with type 1 diabetes showed modestly shorter TCRB CDR3s.

What was sequenced were expressed TCRB transcripts, since all of the isolated RNA had been reverse transcribed. Sequencing used immunoSEQ multiplex PCR; TCRdb keeps in-frame clones, though not all of them. The sample has approximately 29,000 clones; less than 65% are singletons. About this clone itself: Antigen: not known.

The V and J ends lost 3 bases and 5 bases respectively, with 13 bases between them. In germline, CDR1 is SGHTA, CDR2 FQGTGA. CDR3 length: 15 amino acids. Material: Tregs from blood. The TCR originated in a woman in her thirties with type 1 diabetes. The chain links TRBV7-3 to TRBJ2-2; D may be TRBD2 (6 bases). CDR3 nucleotide sequence: TGTGCCAGCAGCTTGACTAGTTCGGCTACCGGGGAGCTGTTTTTT. Amino acids: CASSLTSSATGELFF.